This T cell receptor (beta chain) was sequenced for a study of cytotoxic CD8 clonotypes in ibrutinib-treated CLL (dated by TCRdb to the early 2020s). Study-wide context: The cohort had 11 relapsed/refractory and under 16 treatment-naive patients; some 17 were IGHV unmutated. Responses were partial in some 24 patients and complete in 2; after median around 68 months follow-up, approximately 15 stayed in remission and some twelve progressed. Samples at response were collected after a median of 12 months of treatment, with a range of about 6 to 40 months. An average of about 260,000 productive templates and roughly 94,000 productive rearrangements was obtained per sample. Of the 70 to 100 people in the trial, approximately 26 had longitudinal samples available. Cryopreserved peripheral blood mononuclear cells were obtained prior to treatment, at the time of response, and at either disease progression or sustained remission. Summary of the overall study and its limitations: At baseline, clonality was higher than in age-matched healthy donors and showed a strong correlation with circulating CD8+ T-cell counts. Public clonotypes were rare and either shrank or stayed stable during treatment, and the rise in clonality at ibrutinib response reflected expansion of private clonotypes. At ibrutinib response clonality went up, during sustained remission it held steady, and at progression it dropped back toward baseline. Lymph node repertoires were not examined, and the timing of sampling was not matched between patients in sustained remission and those whose disease progressed.

Comment on this clone: Which antigen it targets is not known. Nothing much larger sits one base from this clone, and base qualities are not available.

Roughly 2.2 micrograms of genomic DNA were extracted from cryopreserved PBMCs for TCR beta library preparation. Longitudinal blood samples from CLL patients on ibrutinib monotherapy were analyzed using high-throughput TCR beta sequencing. The patients took part in an open-label, single-center phase 2 trial of ibrutinib monotherapy. The cysteine opens and the phenylalanine closes a CDR3 of 14 amino acids. Only the CDR3 DNA is retained, 42 bases long and in frame from the first base. Deletion took 5 bases off V and 5 bases off J, with a span of 16 bases between the germline ends. Based on the germline V gene, the CDR1 and CDR2 sequences are SGHAT and FQNNGV. A MiSeq instrument was used for deep resolution sequencing, which targeted depths ranging from 1 in 1 million up to 1 in 200,000 T cells, with coverage averaging 10x for each clonotype. The immunoSEQ hsTCRB Kit was used to generate TCR beta libraries. For the original study's pipeline: The data were analyzed with ImmunoSEQ Analyzer and ImmunoSEQ Data Assistant, and V, D and J gene assignments followed IMGT definitions. Clonality, which ranges from 0 to 1, was calculated as one minus the normalized Shannon entropy of productive rearrangement frequencies. Only overrepresented clonotypes making up at least 0.05% of the repertoire of each patient were included in the public clonotype analysis. Some 14 age-matched healthy donor repertoires from immuneACCESS served as clonality controls. As stored in TCRdb, this immuneACCESS dataset retains in-frame rearrangements with V and J assigned. A fraction of the clones does not appear; measured against another copy, unresolved V genes explain less than half of the discrepancy, and the remainder lacks a known reason. That table furnishes V, J and clone size, whereas the DNA furnished D and trimming. The sample yields 65,000 to 95,000 clones; around 84% were counted once. The ten largest clones take up roughly 5% of the sample.

The V and J segments used are TRBV11-2 and TRBJ2-7, with the D call perhaps TRBD1 or TRBD2, as 5 bases match in each case. The sample consisted of PBMCs, taken before ibrutinib treatment. The TCR originated in a human donor with chronic lymphocytic leukemia. The DNA reads as follows: TGTGCCAGCAGCGCCCGATGGGGGAACCACGAGCAGTACTTC. The resulting protein is CASSARWGNHEQYF.